This paragraph covers one T cell receptor (beta chain) sequence. Between the trimmed V and J ends, which lost 2 bases and 8 bases, there was a span of 16 bases. This CDR3 is built from 15 residues. The method was immunoSEQ multiplex PCR; TCRdb's version includes in-frame clones alone and lacks a portion of them. The sample lists around 74,000 clones; about 90% were seen once. The entry originates in a study of blood T cell repertoires in COVID-19. Across the whole study: Collection of acute and convalescent COVID-19 samples took place in the United States, Italy and Spain.

This clonotype originated in a man aged 50 to 60 with active COVID-19. The J gene is TRBJ2-1, the V gene TRBV23-1, with D unresolved. Being an ORF, TRBV23-1 has a function that is uncertain. Sequences were obtained from peripheral blood. CDR3 region: CASSQLLRQRHEQFF. Written as DNA, the CDR3 is TGCGCCAGCAGTCAACTATTGCGGCAGCGCCATGAGCAGTTCTTC.